A single sample is the source of the 3 T cell receptor beta chains below, sequenced in a study of long-term antiretroviral therapy in people with HIV. The immunoSEQ assay was v3.0, run at survey level. Using immunoSEQ multiplex PCR, the repertoire was profiled, and TCRdb retains in-frame clones only, with some absent. The sample records about 24,000 clones, 90% to 95% being singletons. The specimen comprised unsorted PBMCs, sampled roughly 5.1 years after starting antiretroviral therapy. These receptors originate from a woman aged 45 to 65 with HIV.

This clone was observed once. V usage is TRBV2 and J usage is TRBJ1-5, with D unclear. Germline CDR1 and CDR2: SNHLY and FYNNEI. The CDR3 is 17 residues long. V gave up 6 bases and J gave up 0 bases, with 18 bases separating them. CDR3 residues: CASSERAGRDSNQPQHF. For the CDR3, the DNA is TGTGCCAGCAGCGAACGGGCGGGGAGAGATAGCAATCAGCCCCAGCATTTT.

The CDR3 protein is CSARTEGSYTF. The CDR3 DNA reads as TGCAGCGCCCGGACAGAGGGAAGCTACACCTTC. V usage is TRBV29-1 and J usage is TRBJ1-2, with D perhaps TRBD1 (6 bases). This CDR3 spans 11 amino acids. Germline CDR1 SQVTM, CDR2 ANQGSEA. Trimming took off 7 bases at V and 9 bases at J, with 15 bases between the two ends.

This chain joins TRBV7-2 and TRBJ2-2; D remains unclear. Looked up from germline, CDR1 is SGHTA and CDR2 is FQGNSA. The CDR3 is 16 residues long. Trimming took 3 bases from V and 2 from J, leaving 13 bases between them. Here the CDR3 DNA reads TGTGCCAGCAGCTTGAACATGGCTCTAAACACCGGGGAGCTGTTTTTT. The encoded protein is CASSLNMALNTGELFF.